This TCR beta chain is drawn from a study of T cells after posttransplantation cyclophosphamide. TCRdb's copy holds only in-frame clones and misses some; the assay was immunoSEQ multiplex PCR. Captured here are about 34,000 clones, none seen once; the top ten comprise about 7%. The study's findings and limits: Donor CD8+ memory clones often dominated recipient blood repertoires at later times. Blood and skin or GI T cell repertoires showed limited TRB overlap.

This CDR3 comprises 13 residues. Trimming cost V 3 bases and J 0 bases, with 4 bases left between them. Germline CDR1 is KGHDR and CDR2 is SFDVKD. This clone was picked up a small number of times. The antigen is not known. The chain couples TRBV24-1 to TRBJ2-5; unclear D gene. The TCR sequence derives from a woman between 45 and 65 years old in good health and a related stem cell transplant donor. The sequenced material came from PBMCs. The CDR3 bases are TGTGCCACCAGTGATCCGTACCAAGAGACCCAGTACTTC. Amino acid sequence: CATSDPYQETQYF.